Listed below are T cell receptor beta chains from one sample, sequenced in a study of breast tumors, draining lymph nodes, adjacent tissues. TCRdb recomputed calls from the multiplex PCR reads with MiXCR, one row per CDR3 protein. The sample contains 180,000 or so distinct CDR3 sequences, around 29% of which appear only once. Sequencing used axillary lymph node tissue. These receptors were taken from a female donor with breast cancer. Some clones in this sample may be carry-over from other donors' samples. CDR3s include the opening cysteine and the closing phenylalanine or tryptophan. The D gene is left open where the match is weak. A row's size may be missing; if present it is once, few, many or a size class.

v_call	d_call	clone_size	j_call	cdr3_nt	cdr3_aa
TRBV20-1	TRBD2	-	TRBJ2-1	TGCAGTGCTTCCACTACGAGACTAGCGGCAGGTTCCTCCTACAATGAGCAGTTCTTC	CSASTTRLAAGSSYNEQFF
TRBV5-8	TRBD2	-	TRBJ2-3	TGTGCCAGCAGTTTATTAGCGGGAGGAAGCACAGGTACGCAGTATTTT	CASSLLAGGSTGTQYF
TRBV5-8	-	many	TRBJ1-4	TGTGCCAGCAGCGCCGGACAGTATGAAAAACTGTTTTTT	CASSAGQYEKLFF
TRBV19	-	many	TRBJ2-3	TGTGCCAGTAGTTTCAGACTAGACATTAGCACAGATACGCAGTATTTT	CASSFRLDISTDTQYF
TRBV10-3	TRBD2	many	TRBJ2-7	TGTGCCACCCGGGGGGGGACCTACGAGCAGTACTTC	CATRGGTYEQYF
TRBV6-7	TRBD1	-	TRBJ1-2	TGTGCCAGCAGTCACCCTCCGGCCAGAGGGGGCGCGAAAGGCTACACCTTC	CASSHPPARGGAKGYTF
TRBV18	-	many	TRBJ1-2	TGTGCCAGCTCACCGGAGGGGGGAAACAACTATGGCTACACCTTC	CASSPEGGNNYGYTF
TRBV6-1	-	many	TRBJ1-4	TGTGCCAGCGGGTCCGGAGGGAATGAAAAACTGTTTTTT	CASGSGGNEKLFF
TRBV5-1	-	many	TRBJ2-4	TGCGCCAGCAGGGACGGATTCGGGAACATTCAGTACTTC	CASRDGFGNIQYF
TRBV20-1	-	once	TRBJ1-6	TGCAGTGCGAGAAGCGGGGGGGGACCGGGAAATTCACCCCTCCACTTT	CSARSGGGPGNSPLHF
TRBV14	TRBD2	few	TRBJ2-7	TGTGCCAGCGGCCGAGGGACTAGCGGTACCTACGAGCAGTACTTC	CASGRGTSGTYEQYF
TRBV25-1	TRBD2	-	TRBJ2-3	TGTGCCAGCTCACCCCTCGGACTAGCGGGGGGGGTTGGGCACACAGATACGCAGTATTTT	CASSPLGLAGGVGHTDTQYF
TRBV7-8	-	many	TRBJ2-7	TGTGCCAGCAGCGTCTTCAGGGGGGAATACGAGCAGTACTTC	CASSVFRGEYEQYF
TRBV6-1	TRBD2	-	TRBJ2-2	TGTGCCAGCAATCTGGCGCGGGGGGGCCTTATTTGGTCCACCGGGGAGCTGTTTTTT	CASNLARGGLIWSTGELFF
TRBV25-1	TRBD2	once	TRBJ2-7	TGTGCCAGCAGTGCTAGGGGCTCTAGCGGGAGGTCGTACGAGCAGTACTTC	CASSARGSSGRSYEQYF
TRBV7-2	-	many	TRBJ2-6	TGTGCCAGCAGCCAAGGCCCAGGGGCCCACTCTGGGGCCAACGTCCTGACTTTC	CASSQGPGAHSGANVLTF
TRBV20-1	TRBD1	many	TRBJ2-7	TGCAGTGCTAGTAAGGGACAGGGGAGGGAGCAGTACTTC	CSASKGQGREQYF
TRBV6-6	-	many	TRBJ2-7	TGTGCCAGCAGTCACTCGGCAGGGGTTAGCTCCTACGAGCAGTACTTC	CASSHSAGVSSYEQYF
TRBV6-5	-	many	TRBJ2-2	TGTGCCAGCAGTTACTCGGCCCTAGGGGCCCGTGGGAACACCGGGGAGCTGTTTTTT	CASSYSALGARGNTGELFF
TRBV11-2	-	many	TRBJ2-5	TGTGCCAGCAGTTTCAGCGGCTCAGAGACCCAGTACTTC	CASSFSGSETQYF
TRBV6-2/TRBV6-3	-	few	TRBJ1-2	TGTGCCAGCACCCCACGGGGAGTCAACTATGGCTACACCTTC	CASTPRGVNYGYTF
TRBV11-3	-	many	TRBJ1-5	TGTGCCAGCAGCTTAGTCCCGCGCAGGGAAAGCAATCAGCCCCAGCATTTT	CASSLVPRRESNQPQHF
TRBV20-1	-	once	TRBJ2-3	TGCAGTGCTAGACCTGGGTCAGGGGATACGCAGTATTTT	CSARPGSGDTQYF
TRBV7-6	-	many	TRBJ1-2	TGTGCCAGCAGTCTTTTGCCCGGGAGCCCTGGAGGGTATGGCTACACCTTC	CASSLLPGSPGGYGYTF
TRBV3-2	-	few	TRBJ1-2	TGTGCCAGCAGCCAAGAAGTCTATGGCTACACCTTC	CASSQEVYGYTF
TRBV19	-	many	TRBJ1-5	TGTGCCAGTAGTAATGACGGTCGTAGCAATCAGCCCCAGCATTTT	CASSNDGRSNQPQHF
TRBV20-1	TRBD2	many	TRBJ2-1	TGCAGTGCTAGTCCCCCAGCGGGACCCAGCTACAATGAGCAGTTCTTC	CSASPPAGPSYNEQFF
TRBV2	-	once	TRBJ1-2	TGTGCCAGCACCCCCTCGGCAGCTAACTATGGCTACACCTTC	CASTPSAANYGYTF
TRBV3-1	-	many	TRBJ2-5	TGTGCCAGCAGCCAAGACGGGGGATACCAAGAGACCCAGTACTTC	CASSQDGGYQETQYF
TRBV5-1	-	many	TRBJ2-7	TGCGCCAGCAGCGTTGGCCCAGGGGACTACGAGCAGTACTTC	CASSVGPGDYEQYF
TRBV7-8	-	many	TRBJ1-2	TGTGCCAGCAGCTTAAGGTCAGGGGAGGTCCGTGGCTACCCCTTC	CASSLRSGEVRGYPF
TRBV12-3/TRBV12-4	TRBD2	few	TRBJ2-1	TGTGCCAGCAGTTCTTCTAGCGGGGGGGGTAGCTCCTACAATGAGCAGTTCTTC	CASSSSSGGGSSYNEQFF
TRBV11-3	-	-	TRBJ1-3	TGTGCCAGCAGCTTAGAGGTCCAAGGAAACACCATATATTTT	CASSLEVQGNTIYF
TRBV5-6	-	-	TRBJ1-2	TGTGCCAGCAGCTCGGGGCCATCCCGGCGGTATGGCTACACCTTC	CASSSGPSRRYGYTF
TRBV10-3	-	many	TRBJ1-5	TGTGCCACTGCGACAGGTGAGATCGGACCCCAGCATTTT	CATATGEIGPQHF
TRBV11-2	TRBD1	-	TRBJ2-7	TGTGCCAGCAGCTCAACAGGGGGGTCGGGGGTCGAGCAGTACTTC	CASSSTGGSGVEQYF
TRBV11-2	TRBD1	-	TRBJ1-6	TGTGCCAGCAGCTTAGGGACCGGGACAGCTTCACCCCTCCACTTT	CASSLGTGTASPLHF
TRBV5-4	TRBD2	many	TRBJ2-7	TGTGCCAGCAGTCGGGGGGGCCGTCGAAATACCTACGAGCAGTACTTC	CASSRGGRRNTYEQYF
TRBV6-5	TRBD2	many	TRBJ2-7	TGTGCCAGCAGCCGGGAGGGCCTGTCAGGCGAGCAGTACTTC	CASSREGLSGEQYF
TRBV18	-	few	TRBJ2-3	TGTGCCAGCTCACCACCTCAGGCCCTGGCAGCAGATACGCAGTATTTT	CASSPPQALAADTQYF
TRBV20-1	TRBD1	-	TRBJ1-4	TGCAGTGCCACGGACAGGCCTGGGGAAAAACTGTTTTTT	CSATDRPGEKLFF
TRBV10-3	-	-	TRBJ2-5	TGTGCCATCAGTGAGGATGGGGGCCAGTACTTC	CAISEDGGQYF
TRBV9	-	many	TRBJ2-5	TGTGCCAGCACCACATCTCTGGGTGTGGAGGAGACCCAGTACTTC	CASTTSLGVEETQYF
TRBV20-1	-	-	TRBJ2-5	TGCAGTGCTAGGGCTGGGGGCCTGACTACCGGGCAGCAAGAGACCCAGTACTTC	CSARAGGLTTGQQETQYF
TRBV5-4	TRBD1	many	TRBJ2-5	TGTGCCAGCAGCTTACCGACAGGGGGCAGGGAGACCCAGTACTTC	CASSLPTGGRETQYF
TRBV6-5	TRBD1	many	TRBJ2-7	TGTGCCAGCAGTTACGGCGGACAGGGGGACGAGCAGTACTTC	CASSYGGQGDEQYF